The 21 T cell receptor beta chains below were found in one sample sequenced in a study of radiotherapy plus CTLA-4 blockade in lung cancer. Some clones are missing from TCRdb's copy, which holds only in-frame ones; the method was immunoSEQ multiplex PCR. The data contain roughly 30,000 clones, about 78% of them seen just once; the ten biggest clones take up 7.5% to 8%. The specimen comprised peripheral blood, sampled from a patient treated with radiotherapy plus ipilimumab. All receptors derive from a human donor with non-small cell lung cancer who had stable disease on radiotherapy plus ipilimumab.

This chain links TRBV14 with TRBJ2-3, with no clear D. The CDR3 length is 13 residues. The germline CDR1 and CDR2 sequences are SGHDN and FVKESK. V lost 1 base, J lost 4 bases, and 6 bases lay in between. The CDR3 reads CASSQGLSDTQYF. The CDR3 nucleotides are TGTGCCAGCAGCCAAGGTCTATCAGATACGCAGTATTTT.

The J gene is TRBJ1-5, the V gene TRBV6-1, with 7 positions matching TRBD1. CDR1 and CDR2 from the germline V gene are MNHNS and SASEGT. V lost 4 bases, J lost 6 bases, and 6 bases stayed unmatched. The CDR3 has 14 residues. DNA of the CDR3: TGTGCCAGCAGTGGACAGGGTCGTGGTCAGCCCCAGCATTTT. Translating it yields CASSGQGRGQPQHF.

The chain employs TRBV4-3 and TRBJ1-1, with TRBD1 identical over 8 bases. J gave up 7 bases and V 0 bases, and 1 base lay outside the gene matches. From germline, CDR1 is LGHNA and CDR2 YSLEER. The CDR3 has 13 amino acids. DNA of the CDR3: TGCGCCAGCAGCCAAGACGGGACAGGTGAAGCTTTCTTT. This codes for CASSQDGTGEAFF.

V is TRBV11-2 and J is TRBJ2-1, with D uncertain. This CDR3 has 15 amino acids. The germline V and J ends were trimmed by 2 bases and 3 bases, with 11 bases remaining between them. Germline CDR1 is SGHAT and CDR2 is FQNNGV. In nucleotides, the CDR3 is TGTGCCAGCAGCTTACAGCGCTCCTACTACAATGAGCAGTTCTTC. Protein product: CASSLQRSYYNEQFF.

This clone was counted only a few times. The chain carries TRBV12-5 and TRBJ2-2, with D tentatively TRBD1 (5 bases). The CDR3 runs to 15 residues. Germline CDR1 LGHNT, CDR2 FRNRAP. V was trimmed by 1 base and J by 6 bases, leaving 12 bases between them. This CDR3 is CASGLDTQGAGELFF. The DNA of the CDR3 is TGTGCTAGTGGTTTGGATACCCAGGGTGCCGGGGAGCTGTTTTTT.

The rearrangement links TRBV6-1 to TRBJ1-2, with TRBD1 as a possible D gene (5 bases). Germline-derived CDR1 and CDR2 are MNHNS and SASEGT. This CDR3 contains 14 residues. V lost 2 bases and J 7 bases, leaving 14 bases between the germline ends. CDR3 sequence reads: CASSEQEGKAGYTF. The CDR3 DNA sequence: TGTGCCAGCAGTGAACAGGAGGGGAAGGCTGGCTACACCTTC.

The CDR3, as DNA: TGTGCCAGCAGCCAGTGGAATGAAGCTTTCTTT. Protein product: CASSQWNEAFF. The chain carries TRBV7-2 and TRBJ1-1; unclear D gene. The length of the CDR3 is 11 residues. Between the trimmed V and J ends, which lost 5 bases and 7 bases, there was a span of 8 bases. Germline-derived CDR1 and CDR2 are SGHTA and FQGNSA.

This clone was found a few times. The gene calls are TRBV29-1 and TRBJ1-4; D perhaps matches TRBD1 (5 bases). V was shortened by 4 bases and J by 7 bases, with 7 bases between the two germline ends. Germline lookup yields CDR1 SQVTM and CDR2 ANQGSEA. This CDR3 is 11 amino acids long. CDR3 DNA: TGCAGCGTTGGCAGGGCTGAAAAACTGTTTTTT. This gives the protein CSVGRAEKLFF.

CDR3 sequence: CASSVEGYEQYF. The CDR3 DNA is TGTGCCAGCAGTGTGGAAGGCTACGAGCAGTACTTC. This rearrangement joins TRBV6-1 to TRBJ2-7; D is uncertain. The CDR3 sequence is 12 residues long. V lost 4 bases and J 3 bases, leaving 7 bases between the germline ends. The V gene's germline CDR1 is MNHNS and CDR2 SASEGT.

The gene calls are TRBV14 and TRBJ1-2; D not resolved. Germline V CDR1 and CDR2: SGHDN, FVKESK. The V gene lost 0 bases and the J gene lost 2 bases, with 4 bases spanning the gap. The CDR3 contains 13 residues. The CDR3 DNA is TGTGCCAGCAGCCAAGAACGGAACTATGGCTACACCTTC. Amino acid sequence: CASSQERNYGYTF.

The chain links TRBV10-2 to TRBJ1-4; no definite D call. The CDR3 runs 16 residues. Trimming shortened V by 2 bases and J by 4 bases, and 14 bases separated the two germline ends. Germline lookup yields CDR1 WSHSY and CDR2 SAAADI. This CDR3 reads CASSEQAAGFNEKLFF. The DNA of the CDR3 is TGCGCCAGCAGTGAGCAGGCAGCCGGTTTTAATGAAAAACTGTTTTTT.

This chain uses TRBV2 with TRBJ1-5; TRBD1 matches 11 bases. With 3 bases clipped from V and 6 bases from J, the junction kept 7 bases outside the gene matches. CDR3 length equals 16 residues. Germline lookup yields CDR1 SNHLY and CDR2 FYNNEI. The CDR3 DNA sequence: TGTGCCAGCAGTGAGTTTGGACAGGGGGCGATTCAGCCCCAGCATTTT. This codes for CASSEFGQGAIQPQHF.

V usage is TRBV5-1 and J usage is TRBJ1-6; TRBD1 matches 7 bases. The CDR3 sequence is 17 residues long. Germline CDR1 SGHRS, CDR2 YFSETQ. Unmatched junction bases numbered 11, after V lost 0 bases and J lost 8 bases. The CDR3 protein is CASSLGDRAWTYSPLHF. The CDR3 DNA reads TGCGCCAGCAGCTTGGGTGACAGGGCCTGGACGTATTCACCCCTCCACTTT.

This chain connects TRBV15 to TRBJ1-5, with D tentatively TRBD1 (6 bases). CDR1 and CDR2 (germline): LNHNV, YYDKDF (reference sequence). This CDR3 contains 16 residues. The germline V and J ends were trimmed by 3 bases and 1 base, with 13 bases remaining between them. CDR3 coding DNA: TGTGCCACCAGCAGCTCCAAAGGGGGGAGCAATCAGCCCCAGCATTTT. This codes for CATSSSKGGSNQPQHF.

This sequence joins TRBV2 and TRBJ1-1, with D maybe TRBD1 (5 bases). Germline V gene lookup returns CDR1 SNHLY and CDR2 FYNNEI. V was pared by 6 bases and J by 4 bases, with 12 bases between. This CDR3 is 13 amino acids long. Here the CDR3 DNA reads TGTGCCAGCAGGAAGGGGACTGCCACTGAAGCTTTCTTT. Its translation is CASRKGTATEAFF.

The V and J genes are TRBV21-1 and TRBJ2-4; the tabulated D call, TRBD2, remains unverified against the DNA. TRBV21-1 constitutes a pseudogene. The CDR3 loop spans 15 amino acids. The CDR3 here is CASMPRGGVKNIQYF. The CDR3 DNA reads TGTGCCAGCATGCCCAGGGGAGGGGTCAAAAACATTCAGTACTTC.

The genes are TRBV9 and TRBJ1-2; D remains unclear. V lost 0 bases, J lost 4 bases, and 19 bases lay in between. CDR3 size: 17 residues. The germline gives CDR1 SGDLS, CDR2 YYNGEE. CDR3 coding DNA: TGTGCCAGCAGCGTAGAGCCCGGGCGCTCCTCCGTCTATGGCTACACCTTC. Its translation is CASSVEPGRSSVYGYTF.

This sequence joins TRBV9 and TRBJ1-5; TRBD1 aligns across 7 bases. The CDR3 sequence is 14 residues long. The germline gives CDR1 SGDLS, CDR2 YYNGEE. V shed 4 bases and J 11 bases; nucleotides not matched to a gene: 12. Here the CDR3 DNA reads TGTGCCAGCAGCCCATGGGACAGAGAGGAGGCCCAGCATTTT. This encodes CASSPWDREEAQHF.

The gene calls are TRBV19 and TRBJ1-2, with D unclear. With 7 bases removed from V and 3 bases from J, the gap between germline ends came to 15 bases. The CDR3 runs 14 residues. Germline V gene data show CDR1 as LNHDA and CDR2 as SQIVND (reference sequence). The CDR3 sequence: CASTPGAQYYGYTF. CDR3 DNA: TGTGCCAGTACCCCAGGTGCACAGTACTATGGCTACACCTTC.

The rearrangement links TRBV29-1 to TRBJ2-6; D ambiguous. CDR1 SQVTM and CDR2 ANQGSEA come from the germline V gene. This CDR3 is 12 amino acids long. Trimming cost V 7 bases and J 2 bases, with 6 bases left between them. CDR3 sequence: CSGGTGANVLTF. The CDR3 DNA is TGCAGCGGGGGAACTGGGGCCAACGTCCTGACTTTC.

J is TRBJ1-6 and V is TRBV4-1, with TRBD1 identical over 8 bases. Losses at the gene ends were 4 bases for V and 5 bases for J; bases not matched to a gene: 4. Germline CDR1 MGHRA, CDR2 YSYEKL. The CDR3 loop spans 15 amino acids. CDR3: CASSRGQGNNSPLHF. The CDR3 bases are TGCGCCAGCAGCCGCGGACAGGGAAATAATTCACCCCTCCACTTT.